These 22 T cell receptor beta chains share one sample of origin, sequenced in a study of low-dose radiotherapy and immunotherapy resistance in tumors. Specified time point: after trial treatment. Noted treatment: LDRT plus nivolumab, ipilimumab, low-dose cyclophosphamide and aspirin (RACIN trial). Gene-specific TRAV and TRBV primers were used for first-strand cDNA, covering alpha and beta chains. It was with a constant-region primer and a V-primer adapter that TCRs were amplified over approximately 20 PCR cycles. MiXCR, run by TCRdb on the reads, gives a single entry per CDR3 protein. The sample has 95,000 to 100,000 distinct CDR3 sequences; less than 25% are singletons. Sequenced here: PBMCs, sampled after low-dose radiotherapy plus immunotherapy. The receptors come from a male donor with prostate cancer.

This clonotype was detected ten times or more. The chain recombines TRBV20-1 with TRBJ2-1; TRBD2 matches 11 bases. CDR1 DFQATT and CDR2 SNEGSKA come from the germline V gene (reference sequence). The CDR3 length is 13 residues. The ends lost 6 bases at V and 5 bases at J; junction bases unmatched: 3. The CDR3 sequence: CSAIAGGHNEQFF. The CDR3 region has the DNA TGCAGTGCAATAGCGGGGGGGCACAATGAGCAGTTCTTC.

There are many counts of this clonotype. J is TRBJ2-3 and V is TRBV20-1; no firm D call. The CDR3 has 14 amino acids. V gave up 6 bases and J gave up 0 bases, with 13 bases separating them. Germline V gives CDR1 DFQATT, CDR2 SNEGSKA (reference sequence). This chain's CDR3 is CSALPRLSTDTQYF. The CDR3 nucleotides are TGCAGTGCCCTTCCCCGCCTGAGCACAGATACGCAGTATTTT.

The table lists this clonotype with many counts. V is TRBV4-1 and J is TRBJ2-5; weak D call: TRBD1 (6 bases). The germline V gene has CDR1 MGHRA and CDR2 YSYEKL. V shed 5 bases and J shed 5 bases, with 12 bases lying between them. This CDR3 contains 13 residues. CDR3 loop: CASSSLRGETQYF. CDR3 coding DNA: TGCGCCAGCAGCTCCCTGAGGGGGGAGACCCAGTACTTC.

This clonotype was recorded at least ten times. The chain couples TRBV12-3 or TRBV12-4 to TRBJ2-7, with 14 bases matching TRBD2. The ends lost 6 bases at V and 3 bases at J; junction bases unmatched: 4. There are 15 residues in the CDR3. The CDR3, as DNA: TGTGCCAGCAGGGGGACTAGCGGGGGTGTCTACGAGCAGTACTTC. This codes for CASRGTSGGVYEQYF.

V is TRBV14 and J is TRBJ2-3, with D perhaps matching TRBD2 (6 bases). This CDR3 is 15 amino acids long. The germline V gene encodes CDR1 SGHDN and CDR2 FVKESK. V lost 1 base and J lost 0, with 8 bases in between. The CDR3 region has the DNA TGTGCCAGCAGCCAAGGCGGGGCTAGCACAGATACGCAGTATTTT. Amino acid sequence: CASSQGGASTDTQYF. Together with reference TRBV14 and TRBJ2-3, the CDR3 gives the full variable domain: EAGVTQFPSHSVIEKGQTVTLRCDPISGHDNLYWYRRVMGKEIKFLLHFVKESKQDESGMPNNRFLAERTGGTYSTLKVQPAELEDSGVYFCASSQGGASTDTQYFGPGTRLTVL.

This rearrangement joins TRBV11-2 to TRBJ2-7; D is unresolved. The germline V gene encodes CDR1 SGHAT and CDR2 FQNNGV. The CDR3 spans 12 residues. Trimming cost V 4 bases and J 6 bases, with 10 bases left between them. The CDR3 DNA sequence: TGTGCCAGCAGCTATGGAGTTAGCGAGCAGTACTTC. It translates to CASSYGVSEQYF.

This clonotype has a count of ten or more. The chain combines TRBV5-1 with TRBJ2-3; TRBD1 is a possible D gene (6 bases). This CDR3 has 13 amino acids. Trimming stripped 0 bases from V and 8 bases from J, with 10 bases between. Germline CDR1 is SGHRS and CDR2 is YFSETQ. The CDR3: CASSLAPQGTQYF. CDR3 DNA sequence: TGCGCCAGCAGCTTGGCACCACAGGGTACGCAGTATTTT.

This clonotype was seen ten or more times. The chain employs TRBV27 and TRBJ2-1; possibly TRBD2 for D (6 bases). The ends were cut back, 4 bases at V and 9 bases at J, with 13 bases in the middle. Germline V lookup: CDR1 MNHEY, CDR2 SMNVEV (reference sequence). The CDR3 runs to 13 residues. Here the CDR3 reads CASSSGTFAEQFF. In DNA, the CDR3 is TGTGCCAGCAGTTCCGGGACTTTTGCTGAGCAGTTCTTC.

In its sample, this clonotype was seen many times. V usage is TRBV3-1 and J usage is TRBJ2-1; D gene unclear. The CDR3 covers 11 residues. Per the germline V gene, CDR1 is LGHDT and CDR2 is YNNKEL (reference sequence). The V end was cut by 4 bases, the J end by 10 bases, with 8 bases between. Written as DNA, the CDR3 is TGTGCCAGCAGCCCTTATAGGGAGCAGTTCTTC. It specifies CASSPYREQFF.

This clonotype was counted at least ten times. The J gene is TRBJ1-1, the V gene TRBV3-1; D not certain. CDR1 is LGHDT and CDR2 is YNNKEL in the germline V gene (reference sequence). Between the trimmed V and J ends, which lost 0 bases and 7 bases, there was a span of 12 bases. This CDR3 is built from 14 residues. The CDR3 DNA reads TGTGCCAGCAGCCAAGACGTTAGGGCAGGTGAAGCTTTCTTT. Amino acid sequence: CASSQDVRAGEAFF.

The chain links TRBV20-1 to TRBJ2-1; TRBD1 is a possible D gene (7 bases). Trimming left V 5 bases short and J 7 bases short, with 18 bases between. This CDR3 comprises 14 residues. Germline CDR1 and CDR2: DFQATT and SNEGSKA (reference sequence). The CDR3 spells CSAAQGAGGNEQFF. CDR3 nucleotide sequence: TGCAGTGCTGCTCAGGGAGCAGGGGGGAATGAGCAGTTCTTC.

V usage is TRBV25-1 and J usage is TRBJ1-3; D is unresolved. The CDR3 is 15 amino acids. V shed 3 bases and J shed 0 bases, with 9 bases lying between them. In germline, CDR1 is MGHDK, CDR2 SYGVNS. CDR3 region: CASSERENSGNTIYF. The CDR3 coding sequence is TGTGCCAGCAGTGAGCGGGAGAACTCTGGAAACACCATATATTTT.

This clonotype was observed at least ten times. The chain uses TRBV23-1 and TRBJ2-7; 9 positions match TRBD2. TRBV23-1 is reported as an ORF; its role is uncertain. The V and J ends lost 0 bases and 5 bases, in that order; junction bases with no gene match: 8. The CDR3 extends over 16 amino acids. Here the CDR3 DNA reads TGCGCCAGCAGTCAATCCTCGGCTAGCGGGGTCCACGAGCAGTACTTC. It translates to CASSQSSASGVHEQYF.

This clonotype occurred many times. The V call is TRBV5-1, the J call TRBJ2-7; D possibly uses TRBD1 or TRBD2 (5 bases each). Germline V lookup: CDR1 SGHRS, CDR2 YFSETQ. V was clipped by 4 bases and J by 4 bases, with 21 bases between them. This CDR3 spans 16 amino acids. CDR3 DNA: TGCGCCAGCAGCAGGAGAGGTGGGGGAGAACTATACGAGCAGTACTTC. Amino acid sequence: CASSRRGGGELYEQYF.

This clonotype was counted ten times or more. V usage is TRBV20-1 and J usage is TRBJ1-5; D unresolved. The CDR3 has 12 residues. Germline V gene data show CDR1 as DFQATT and CDR2 as SNEGSKA (reference sequence). Trimming took off 3 bases at V and 2 bases at J, with 5 bases between the two ends. The DNA for the CDR3 is TGCAGTGCTAGGACGGGCAATCAGCCCCAGCATTTT. Residues: CSARTGNQPQHF.

This clonotype came up many times. The chain is built from TRBV15 and TRBJ2-1; D gene uncertain. V was cut by 3 bases and J by 6 bases, with 15 bases left in between. Germline V lookup: CDR1 LNHNV, CDR2 YYDKDF (reference sequence). This CDR3 is 15 amino acids long. The CDR3 DNA sequence: TGTGCCACCAGCAGTCCCGTGAATGTACGCAATGAGCAGTTCTTC. Translation gives CATSSPVNVRNEQFF.

This clonotype was observed many times. The chain carries TRBV13 and TRBJ1-4, with 11 bases lining up with TRBD1. Trimming cost V 3 bases and J 7 bases; bases outside gene matches: 4. Per the germline V gene, CDR1 is PRHDT and CDR2 is FYEKMQ (reference sequence). The CDR3 has 15 residues. This CDR3 reads CASSFGQGAAEKLFF. CDR3 nucleotides: TGTGCCAGCAGCTTCGGACAGGGGGCTGCTGAAAAACTGTTTTTT.

There are many counts of this clonotype. The chain has TRBV4-1 and TRBJ1-6; TRBD1 aligns across 8 bases. V shed 1 base, J shed 5 bases, and the junction held 4 bases outside the gene matches. CDR3 length equals 16 residues. Germline CDR1 reads MGHRA; CDR2 reads YSYEKL. The CDR3 sequence: CASSQVRGPNNSPLHF. In DNA form, the CDR3 reads TGCGCCAGCAGCCAAGTCAGGGGGCCAAATAATTCACCCCTCCACTTT.

Ten or more counts support this clonotype. This chain links TRBV4-2 with TRBJ2-2; 9 nucleotides agree with TRBD2. CDR1 is LGHNA, CDR2 YNFKEQ, per germline. Trimming removed 3 bases from V and 5 bases from J; junction bases left unmatched: 4. The CDR3 extends over 15 amino acids. The DNA for the CDR3 is TGTGCCAGCAGCCATAGCGGGGGAGGAACCGGGGAGCTGTTTTTT. Residues: CASSHSGGGTGELFF.

This clonotype was counted ten times or more. The chain links TRBV6-4 to TRBJ1-5, with 7 bases matching TRBD1. CDR3 length: 19 residues. V gave up 0 bases and J gave up 0 bases; unmatched junction bases: 11. Germline V lookup: CDR1 MRHNA, CDR2 SNTAGT. The CDR3 DNA sequence: TGTGCCAGCAGTGACTCGAGGGACAGAAATTCCCATAGCAATCAGCCCCAGCATTTT. This encodes CASSDSRDRNSHSNQPQHF.

This clonotype was detected many times. The V call is TRBV7-9, the J call TRBJ1-1; D is unclear. Germline CDR1 and CDR2: SEHNR and FQNEAQ (reference sequence). The CDR3 sequence is 14 residues long. The ends were cut back, 5 bases at V and 3 bases at J, with 13 bases in the middle. The CDR3 loop reads CASSPDGADTEAFF. The CDR3 DNA reads TGTGCCAGCAGCCCAGATGGTGCGGACACTGAAGCTTTCTTT.

Many counts were recorded for this clonotype. The V call is TRBV4-2, the J call TRBJ2-7, with D possibly TRBD1 on 6 matching bases. This CDR3 is 14 amino acids long. V lost 3 bases to trimming and J lost 0 bases, with 9 bases between them. The germline gives CDR1 LGHNA, CDR2 YNFKEQ. The CDR3 nucleotides read TGTGCCAGCAGCCAGCGAGGGGGCTCCTACGAGCAGTACTTC. Amino acid sequence: CASSQRGGSYEQYF.